Listed below are T cell receptor beta chains from one sample, sequenced in a study of OX40 agonist ivuxolimab in advanced cancers. The assay was immunoSEQ multiplex PCR, and TCRdb's table has in-frame clones only and misses some. The top ten clones hold 15% of a sample with tens of thousands of clones, 85% to 95% of them seen once. Specimen: CD4+ or CD8+ T cells sorted from blood, collected in a trial of the OX40 agonist ivuxolimab. Receptors were obtained from an adult with an advanced solid tumor such as melanoma, head and neck, liver or kidney cancer. CDR3s include the opening cysteine and the closing phenylalanine or tryptophan. The D gene is left open where the match is weak. Clone size is given for some rows only: seen once, a few or many times, or a class if the clone is expanded.

j_call | clone_size | d_call | v_call | cdr3_aa | cdr3_nt
TRBJ2-3 | few | TRBD2 | TRBV7-3 | CASSPRGAGEGTDTQYF | TGTGCCAGCAGCCCCCGAGGAGCGGGAGAAGGTACAGATACGCAGTATTTT
TRBJ2-1 | . | TRBD2 | TRBV9 | CASSGTSGAYNEQFF | TGTGCCAGCAGCGGAACTAGCGGAGCTTACAATGAGCAGTTCTTC
TRBJ2-1 | . | . | TRBV27 | CASSLSSGIYNEQFF | TGTGCCAGCAGTTTAAGTAGCGGAATCTACAATGAGCAGTTCTTC
TRBJ2-1 | . | . | TRBV5-4 | CASRRLAMDEQFF | TGTGCCAGCCGCCGGCTAGCTATGGATGAGCAGTTCTTC
TRBJ2-3 | . | . | TRBV27 | CASSSRTDTSTDTQYF | TGTGCCAGCAGTTCCCGGACGGATACTAGCACAGATACGCAGTATTTT
TRBJ1-1 | . | . | TRBV6-5 | CASSQQGNTEAFF | TGTGCCAGCAGTCAACAGGGTAACACTGAAGCTTTCTTT
TRBJ2-7 | . | . | TRBV7-9 | CASSLVAGGHEQYF | TGTGCCAGCAGCTTAGTAGCCGGGGGCCACGAGCAGTACTTC
TRBJ2-1 | . | TRBD2 | TRBV7-9 | CASSLSGGAYNEQFF | TGTGCCAGCAGCTTATCTGGGGGGGCCTACAATGAGCAGTTCTTC
TRBJ2-7 | . | . | TRBV9 | CASSVAEGGGYEQYF | TGTGCCAGCAGCGTAGCGGAAGGGGGGGGCTACGAGCAGTACTTC
TRBJ2-2 | once | . | TRBV4-1 | CASSQDSLWDLTGELFF | TGCGCCAGCAGCCAAGACTCCCTTTGGGACCTCACCGGGGAGCTGTTTTTT
TRBJ2-5 | . | . | TRBV12-2 | CASRSGLSGTAGETQYF | TGTGCAAGTCGCTCCGGCCTTTCCGGGACCGCCGGAGAGACCCAGTACTTC